One and the same sample provided the 27 T cell receptor beta chains below, sequenced in a study of siplizumab effects on memory and regulatory T cells (dated by TCRdb to between 2018 and 2021). The protocol used for the library was the immunoSEQ multiplex PCR assay. The clones in this table, taken by TCRdb from immuneACCESS, are in-frame only. Not every clone is retained; where verified, under half of the shortfall comes from an unresolved V gene, and the cause of the rest is unknown. For this sample there are tens of thousands of clones; less than 90% appear just once. The top ten clones comprise approximately 0.35% of the sample. Sequenced input: naive CD8+ T cells sorted from blood. The label giving this sample's cell subset or site can be read as: unstimulated naive T cells. These TCRs come from a human donor in good health.

The chain is built from TRBV6-1 and TRBJ1-2; D not certain. Germline loops: CDR1 MNHNS, CDR2 SASEGT. This CDR3 has 14 amino acids. Trimming pared 7 bases from V and 5 bases from J, leaving 17 bases between. The CDR3 here is CASNPLSWGYGYTF. The CDR3 coding sequence is TGTGCCAGCAATCCACTGTCTTGGGGTTATGGCTACACCTTC.

CDR3 DNA sequence: TGTGCCAGCAGCTCACTAGCGGGGGTCACAGATACGCAGTATTTT. Its protein is CASSSLAGVTDTQYF. The V gene is TRBV7-6, the J gene TRBJ2-3; 11 bases fit TRBD2. The CDR3 contains 15 residues. V dropped 4 bases and J dropped 2; count of bases not matched to a gene: 2. Germline V gene sequence: CDR1 SGHVS, CDR2 FNYEAQ.

The chain recombines TRBV20-1 with TRBJ1-2; D not resolved. V was pared by 7 bases and J by 2 bases, with 8 bases between. The germline V gene encodes CDR1 DFQATT and CDR2 SNEGSKA (reference sequence). The CDR3 covers 11 residues. DNA for the CDR3: TGCAGTGTACCTATAAACTATGGCTACACCTTC. Protein: CSVPINYGYTF.

The chain is built from TRBV21-1 and TRBJ2-3. TRBV21-1 is recorded as a pseudogene. The CDR3 has 11 residues. CDR3 coding DNA: TGTGCCCGAATTATCACAGATACGCAGTATTTT. Protein sequence: CARIITDTQYF.

The chain joins TRBV19 to TRBJ2-3, with D possibly called TRBD1 or TRBD2 (6 bases each). Germline CDR1 LNHDA, CDR2 SQIVND (reference sequence). V was pared by 7 bases and J by 12 bases, with 17 bases between. The length of the CDR3 is 12 residues. The CDR3 spells CASIGGKRGQYF. The CDR3 DNA reads as TGTGCCAGTATAGGGGGGAAACGGGGCCAGTATTTT.

DNA of the CDR3: TGTGCCAGCAGCGGAGAGGGGGCGGGTGAGCAGTTCTTC. Translating gives CASSGEGAGEQFF. This chain connects TRBV9 to TRBJ2-1, with 7 nucleotides matching TRBD1. The CDR3 loop spans 13 amino acids. V dropped 3 bases and J dropped 9; count of bases not matched to a gene: 6. Germline V gene data show CDR1 as SGDLS and CDR2 as YYNGEE.

The chain links TRBV2 to TRBJ2-3, with a weak D call TRBD2 (6 bases). Germline V gene sequence: CDR1 SNHLY, CDR2 FYNNEI. The CDR3 runs 15 residues. V was shortened by 3 bases and J by 3 bases, with 13 bases between the two germline ends. CDR3 nucleotide sequence: TGTGCCAGCAGTGAGGGCGGGATTTTAACAGATACGCAGTATTTT. Its translation is CASSEGGILTDTQYF.

The V call is TRBV6-5, the J call TRBJ1-1; D is uncertain. The CDR3 is made up of 13 amino acids. V lost 8 bases to trimming and J lost 2 bases, with 12 bases between them. The germline gives CDR1 MNHEY, CDR2 SVGAGI. The CDR3 protein is CASDNSANTEAFF. The CDR3, as DNA: TGTGCCAGCGATAACAGCGCTAACACTGAAGCTTTCTTT.

The gene calls are TRBV7-9 and TRBJ2-1; TRBD2 matches at 8 bases. The CDR3 spans 17 residues. CDR1 and CDR2 from the germline V gene are SEHNR and FQNEAQ (reference sequence). V lost 4 bases to trimming and J lost 0 bases; unmatched junction nucleotides: 8. CDR3 in amino acids: CASSSLSGSSSYNEQFF. In nucleotides, the CDR3 is TGTGCCAGCAGCTCCCTCAGCGGGAGTAGCTCCTACAATGAGCAGTTCTTC.

V is TRBV10-2 and J is TRBJ2-7; 9 positions match TRBD1. The CDR3 contains 14 residues. The V segment lost 3 bases and the J segment 4 bases; nucleotides outside the gene matches: 4. Germline CDR1 WSHSY, CDR2 SAAADI. Written as DNA, the CDR3 is TGCGCCAGCAGTGACGGGACAGGGTCTTACGAGCAGTACTTC. Protein product: CASSDGTGSYEQYF.

The chain couples TRBV15 to TRBJ1-1; the D is unclear. CDR3 length: 14 amino acids. Germline lookup yields CDR1 LNHNV and CDR2 YYDKDF (reference sequence). The ends were cut back, 1 base at V and 0 bases at J, with 6 bases in the middle. The CDR3 region is CATSRGSLNTEAFF. CDR3 nucleotide sequence: TGTGCCACCAGCAGAGGGTCTCTGAACACTGAAGCTTTCTTT. Full variable domain (rest looked up from reference TRBV15 and TRBJ1-1): DAMVIQNPRYQVTQFGKPVTLSCSQTLNHNVMYWYQQKSSQAPKLLFHYYDKDFNNEADTPDNFQSRRPNTSFCFLDIRSPGLGDTAMYLCATSRGSLNTEAFFGQGTRLTVV.

The chain is built from TRBV19 and TRBJ2-7; D ambiguous. The CDR3 sequence is 14 residues long. The V and J ends lost 7 bases and 5 bases respectively, with 18 bases between them. The germline V gene encodes CDR1 LNHDA and CDR2 SQIVND (reference sequence). In DNA form, the CDR3 reads TGTGCCAGTAACATGCACACCACCGCCCACGAGCAGTACTTC. This gives the protein CASNMHTTAHEQYF.

Details on this clone: This sample includes further DNA sequences coding for the same CDR3. The chain has TRBV2 and TRBJ1-3; D not certain. The germline CDR1 and CDR2 sequences are SNHLY and FYNNEI. V lost 3 bases, J lost 4 bases, and 19 bases lay in between. This CDR3 comprises 17 residues. The CDR3 nucleotides are TGTGCCAGCAGTGAGTTGACCGCATACCTCTCCGGAAACACCATATATTTT. Encoded protein: CASSELTAYLSGNTIYF.

This clone has only a few counts. V is TRBV4-2 and J is TRBJ1-5; D may be TRBD1 (5 bases). Germline V lookup: CDR1 LGHNA, CDR2 YNFKEQ. V was shortened by 5 bases and J by 5 bases, with 16 bases between the two germline ends. CDR3 size: 15 residues. The CDR3 loop reads CASSVGGTADQPQHF. The CDR3, as DNA: TGTGCCAGCAGCGTGGGAGGGACGGCTGATCAGCCCCAGCATTTT.

The V call is TRBV6-5, the J call TRBJ2-1; D not resolved. The CDR3 spans 14 residues. V lost 8 bases, J lost 2 bases, and 13 bases lay in between. Germline-derived CDR1 and CDR2 are MNHEY and SVGAGI. This CDR3 is CASCTLRAYNEQFF. Here the CDR3 DNA reads TGTGCCAGCTGTACTCTCCGGGCCTACAATGAGCAGTTCTTC.

This chain uses TRBV4-2 with TRBJ2-5, with TRBD2 identical over 9 bases. J gave up 4 bases and V 0 bases, and 6 bases lay outside the gene matches. The CDR3 is made up of 16 amino acids. The germline gives CDR1 LGHNA, CDR2 YNFKEQ. The CDR3 DNA reads as TGTGCCAGCAGCCAAGAGCGGGAGGGCCTCGCAGAGACCCAGTACTTC. Translated: CASSQEREGLAETQYF.

The chain carries TRBV15 and TRBJ2-7, with D tentatively TRBD1 or TRBD2 (5 bases each). Germline V CDR1 and CDR2: LNHNV, YYDKDF (reference sequence). Trimming stripped 2 bases from V and 0 bases from J, with 14 bases between. The CDR3 contains 16 residues. For the CDR3, the DNA is TGTGCCACCAGCAGATATCCCGGGGCCCACTCCTACGAGCAGTACTTC. Translated: CATSRYPGAHSYEQYF.

The chain recombines TRBV19 with TRBJ1-5; 10 nucleotides line up with TRBD1. Germline CDR1 is LNHDA and CDR2 is SQIVND (reference sequence). The V gene end was trimmed by 6 bases and the J gene end by 3 bases; junction bases not matched to a gene: 2. The CDR3 is 14 residues long. This CDR3 reads CASSRQGANQPQHF. CDR3 DNA: TGTGCCAGTAGCCGACAGGGGGCCAATCAGCCCCAGCATTTT. The full variable domain, rest sourced from reference TRBV19 and TRBJ1-5, is DGGITQSPKYLFRKEGQNVTLSCEQNLNHDAMYWYRQDPGQGLRLIYYSQIVNDFQKGDIAEGYSVSREKKESFPLTVTSAQKNPTAFYLCASSRQGANQPQHFGDGTRLSIL.

The V and J genes are TRBV29-1 and TRBJ2-5; a weak D match, TRBD2 (5 bases). Germline V gene data show CDR1 as SQVTM and CDR2 as ANQGSEA. The CDR3 consists of 14 residues. V lost 7 bases and J lost 0, with 15 bases in between. The DNA of the CDR3 is TGCAGCGGGGCGGAGGTCACCTACCAAGAGACCCAGTACTTC. Protein: CSGAEVTYQETQYF.

The V gene is TRBV19, the J gene TRBJ2-7; no definite D call. Germline values: CDR1 LNHDA, CDR2 SQIVND (reference sequence). Trimming pared 3 bases from V and 5 bases from J, leaving 14 bases between. CDR3 length equals 14 residues. CDR3 in DNA: TGTGCCAGTAGTATTAGCCGCAGGAACCACGAGCAGTACTTC. This gives the protein CASSISRRNHEQYF. Supplemented by reference TRBV19 and TRBJ2-7, the full variable domain reads DGGITQSPKYLFRKEGQNVTLSCEQNLNHDAMYWYRQDPGQGLRLIYYSQIVNDFQKGDIAEGYSVSREKKESFPLTVTSAQKNPTAFYLCASSISRRNHEQYFGPGTRLTVT.

This rearrangement joins TRBV7-9 to TRBJ1-4, with a possible D match to TRBD1 (6 bases). This CDR3 region has 11 residues. Trimming pared 10 bases from V and 8 bases from J, leaving 11 bases between. Germline V lookup: CDR1 SEHNR, CDR2 FQNEAQ (reference sequence). CDR3 residues: CATEDREKLFF. The DNA for the CDR3 is TGTGCCACCGAAGACAGGGAAAAACTGTTTTTT. The full variable domain, with the rest looked up from reference TRBV7-9 and TRBJ1-4, is DTGVSQNPRHKITKRGQNVTFRCDPISEHNRLYWYRQTLGQGPEFLTYFQNEAQLEKSRLLSDRFSAERPKGSFSTLEIQRTEQGDSAMYLCATEDREKLFFGSGTQLSVL.

The chain links TRBV29-1 to TRBJ2-5, with D hard to call. The CDR3 is 12 amino acids. The V end was cut by 6 bases, the J end by 1 base, with 9 bases between. Germline assignment: CDR1 SQVTM and CDR2 ANQGSEA. The CDR3 reads CSVMKAQETQYF. CDR3 DNA sequence: TGCAGCGTGATGAAGGCCCAAGAGACCCAGTACTTC.

This clone was detected once. The chain recombines TRBV6-5 with TRBJ1-2; no clear D. Germline CDR1 MNHEY, CDR2 SVGAGI. Between the trimmed V and J ends, which lost 2 bases and 6 bases, there was a span of 7 bases. CDR3 length equals 12 residues. CDR3 amino acids: CASSYGTHGYTF. DNA of the CDR3: TGTGCCAGCAGTTACGGAACCCATGGCTACACCTTC.

V gene TRBV11-2 combines with J gene TRBJ2-7, with 7 nucleotides matching TRBD2. The CDR3 length is 18 residues. CDR1 and CDR2 (germline): SGHAT, FQNNGV. V dropped 0 bases and J dropped 2; count of bases not matched to a gene: 13. CDR3 nucleotide sequence: TGTGCCAGCAGCTTAGATCCGGGAAGGCTAGCGGATACCTACGAGCAGTACTTC. Translated, it gives CASSLDPGRLADTYEQYF.

A single count supports this clone. The V and J genes are TRBV21-1 and TRBJ2-7; no DNA check was done on the table's D call, TRBD1. TRBV21-1 is tagged as a pseudogene. The CDR3 is made up of 13 amino acids. The CDR3 region is CASRSGLLAEQYF. The CDR3 DNA is TGTGCCAGCCGCTCAGGGTTGCTGGCGGAGCAGTACTTC.

The chain couples TRBV6-4 to TRBJ2-2; maybe TRBD2 (5 bases). V lost 0 bases and J lost 6, with 14 bases in between. The germline V gene encodes CDR1 MRHNA and CDR2 SNTAGT. The CDR3 is 16 amino acids. The CDR3 nucleotides read TGTGCCAGCAGTGACTCAGGTCTAGCTGGCGCCGGGGAGCTGTTTTTT. The encoded protein is CASSDSGLAGAGELFF.

This chain connects TRBV27 to TRBJ1-1, with D unresolved. Germline CDR1 is MNHEY and CDR2 is SMNVEV (reference sequence). The CDR3 length is 12 residues. Trimming took off 6 bases at V and 4 bases at J, with 9 bases between the two ends. CDR3 loop: CASSLGSTEAFF. As DNA, the CDR3 is TGTGCCAGCAGCTTAGGAAGCACTGAAGCTTTCTTT.